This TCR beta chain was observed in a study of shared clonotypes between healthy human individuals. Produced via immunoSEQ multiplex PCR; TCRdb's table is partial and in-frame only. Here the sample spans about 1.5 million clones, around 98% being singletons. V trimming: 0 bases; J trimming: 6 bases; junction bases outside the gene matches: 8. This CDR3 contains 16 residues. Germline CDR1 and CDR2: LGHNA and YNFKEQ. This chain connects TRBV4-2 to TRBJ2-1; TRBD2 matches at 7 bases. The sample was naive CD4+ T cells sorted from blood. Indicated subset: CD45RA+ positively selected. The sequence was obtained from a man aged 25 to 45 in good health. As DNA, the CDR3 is TGTGCCAGCAGCCAAGACGGGAGGTCTTTTGGCAATGAGCAGTTCTTC. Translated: CASSQDGRSFGNEQFF.